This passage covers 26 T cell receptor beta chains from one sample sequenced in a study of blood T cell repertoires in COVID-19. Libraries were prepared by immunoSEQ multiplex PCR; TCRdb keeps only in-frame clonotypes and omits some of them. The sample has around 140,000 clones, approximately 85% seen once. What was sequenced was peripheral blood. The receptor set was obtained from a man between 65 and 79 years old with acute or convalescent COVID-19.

As DNA, the CDR3 is TGTGCCAGCAGCCGTGGACTTGAGAACGAGCAGTACTTC. This translates into CASSRGLENEQYF. V and J are TRBV6-5 and TRBJ2-7, with D possibly being TRBD2 (5 bases). Per the germline V gene, CDR1 is MNHEY and CDR2 is SVGAGI. The V gene lost 6 bases and the J gene lost 5 bases, with 14 bases spanning the gap. The CDR3 is 13 residues long.

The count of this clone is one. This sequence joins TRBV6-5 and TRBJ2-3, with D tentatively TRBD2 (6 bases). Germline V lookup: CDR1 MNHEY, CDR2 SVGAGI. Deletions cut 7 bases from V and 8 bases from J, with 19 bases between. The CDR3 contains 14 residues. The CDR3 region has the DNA TGTGCCAGCATAGGTGGTCAGGGAGGAGGTACGCAGTATTTT. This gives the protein CASIGGQGGGTQYF.

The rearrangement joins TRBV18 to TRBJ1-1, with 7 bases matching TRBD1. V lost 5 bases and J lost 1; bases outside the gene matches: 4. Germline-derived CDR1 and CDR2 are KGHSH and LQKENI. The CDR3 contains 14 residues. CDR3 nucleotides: TGTGCCAGCTCAAGGACAGGACGGAACACTGAAGCTTTCTTT. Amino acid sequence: CASSRTGRNTEAFF. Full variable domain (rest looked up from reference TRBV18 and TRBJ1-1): NAGVMQNPRHLVRRRGQEARLRCSPMKGHSHVYWYRQLPEEGLKFMVYLQKENIIDESGMPKERFSAEFPKEGPSILRIQQVVRGDSAAYFCASSRTGRNTEAFFGQGTRLTVV.

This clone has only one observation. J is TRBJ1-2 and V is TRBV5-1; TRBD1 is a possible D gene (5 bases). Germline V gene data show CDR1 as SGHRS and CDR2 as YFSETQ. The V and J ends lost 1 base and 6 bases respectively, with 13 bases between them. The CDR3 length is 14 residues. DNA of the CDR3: TGCGCCAGCAGCTTGACAGGCCCGGCGGATGGCTACACCTTC. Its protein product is CASSLTGPADGYTF.

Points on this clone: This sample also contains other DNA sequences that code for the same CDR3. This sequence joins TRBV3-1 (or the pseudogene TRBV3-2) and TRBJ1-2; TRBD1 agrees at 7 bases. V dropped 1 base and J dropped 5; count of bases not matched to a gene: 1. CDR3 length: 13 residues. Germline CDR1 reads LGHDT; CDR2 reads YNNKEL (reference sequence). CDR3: CASSQGQGYGYTF. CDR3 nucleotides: TGTGCCAGCAGCCAAGGACAGGGATATGGCTACACCTTC.

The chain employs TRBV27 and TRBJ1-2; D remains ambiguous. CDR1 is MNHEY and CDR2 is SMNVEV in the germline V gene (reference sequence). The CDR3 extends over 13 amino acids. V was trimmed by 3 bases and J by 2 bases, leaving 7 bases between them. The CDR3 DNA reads TGTGCCAGCAGTTTTAGACTAAACTATGGCTACACCTTC. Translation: CASSFRLNYGYTF.

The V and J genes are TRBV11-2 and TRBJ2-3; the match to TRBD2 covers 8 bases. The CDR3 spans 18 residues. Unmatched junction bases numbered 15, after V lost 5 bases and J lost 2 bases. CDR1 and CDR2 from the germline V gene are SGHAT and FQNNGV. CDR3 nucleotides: TGTGCCAGCAGCCCTGGGACCCTTGGTAGCGGGGACACAGATACGCAGTATTTT. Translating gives CASSPGTLGSGDTDTQYF.

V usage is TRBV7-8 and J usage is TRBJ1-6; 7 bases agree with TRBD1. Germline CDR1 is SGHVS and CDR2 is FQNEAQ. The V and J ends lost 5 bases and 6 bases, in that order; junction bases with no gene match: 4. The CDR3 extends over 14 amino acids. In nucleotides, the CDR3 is TGTGCCAGCAGCCTAGACAGGGTTAATTCACCCCTCCACTTT. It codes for CASSLDRVNSPLHF.

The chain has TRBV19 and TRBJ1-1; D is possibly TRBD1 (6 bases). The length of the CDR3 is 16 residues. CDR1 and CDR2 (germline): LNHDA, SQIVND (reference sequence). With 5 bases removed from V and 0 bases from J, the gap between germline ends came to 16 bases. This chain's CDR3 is CASSPRGGELNTEAFF. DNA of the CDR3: TGTGCCAGTAGTCCTCGAGGGGGGGAATTGAACACTGAAGCTTTCTTT.

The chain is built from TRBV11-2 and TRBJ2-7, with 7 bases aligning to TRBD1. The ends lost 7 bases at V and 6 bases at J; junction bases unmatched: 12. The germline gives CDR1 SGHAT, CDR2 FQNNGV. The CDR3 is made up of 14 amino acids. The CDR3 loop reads CASTRTPGQLEQYF. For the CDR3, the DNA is TGTGCCAGCACCAGAACTCCGGGACAGCTCGAGCAGTACTTC.

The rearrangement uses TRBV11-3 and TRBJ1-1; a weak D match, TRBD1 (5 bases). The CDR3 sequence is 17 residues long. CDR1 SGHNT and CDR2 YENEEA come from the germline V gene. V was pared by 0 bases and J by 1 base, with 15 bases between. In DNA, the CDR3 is TGTGCCAGCAGCTTAGATGGGGGGAGGCAGCGGAACACTGAAGCTTTCTTT. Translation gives CASSLDGGRQRNTEAFF.

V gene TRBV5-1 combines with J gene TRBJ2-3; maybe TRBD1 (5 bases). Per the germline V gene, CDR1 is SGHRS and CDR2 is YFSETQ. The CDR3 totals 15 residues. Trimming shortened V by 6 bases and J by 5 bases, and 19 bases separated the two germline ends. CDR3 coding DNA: TGCGCCAGCACCACTCTGGCGGCAGGGATAGATACGCAGTATTTT. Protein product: CASTTLAAGIDTQYF. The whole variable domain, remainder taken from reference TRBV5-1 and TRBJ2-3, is KAGVTQTPRYLIKTRGQQVTLSCSPISGHRSVSWYQQTPGQGLQFLFEYFSETQRNKGNFPGRFSGRQFSNSRSEMNVSTLELGDSALYLCASTTLAAGIDTQYFGPGTRLTVL.

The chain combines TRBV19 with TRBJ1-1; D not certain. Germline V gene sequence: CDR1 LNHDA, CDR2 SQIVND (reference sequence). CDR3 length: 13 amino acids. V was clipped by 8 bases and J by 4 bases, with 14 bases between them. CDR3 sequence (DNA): TGTGCCAGTCGAAGAATGGCTGGCACTGAAGCTTTCTTT. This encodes CASRRMAGTEAFF.

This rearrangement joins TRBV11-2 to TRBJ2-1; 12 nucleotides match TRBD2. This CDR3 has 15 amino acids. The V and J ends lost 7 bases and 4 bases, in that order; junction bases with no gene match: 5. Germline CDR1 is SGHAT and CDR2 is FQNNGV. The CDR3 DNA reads TGTGCCAGCAACCGAGGACTAGCGGGGTACAATGAGCAGTTCTTC. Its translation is CASNRGLAGYNEQFF.

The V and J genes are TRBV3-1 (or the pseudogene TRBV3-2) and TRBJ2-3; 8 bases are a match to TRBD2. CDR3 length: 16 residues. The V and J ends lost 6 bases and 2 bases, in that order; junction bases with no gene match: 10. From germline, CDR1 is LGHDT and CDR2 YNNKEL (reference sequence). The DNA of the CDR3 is TGTGCCAGCAGTCGAAAAGCTAGCGGGTCCACAGATACGCAGTATTTT. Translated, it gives CASSRKASGSTDTQYF.

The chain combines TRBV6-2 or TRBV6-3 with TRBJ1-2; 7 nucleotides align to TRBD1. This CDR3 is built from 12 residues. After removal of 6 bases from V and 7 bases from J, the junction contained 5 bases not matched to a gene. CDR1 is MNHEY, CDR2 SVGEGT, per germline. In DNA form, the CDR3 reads TGTGCCAGCAGCCCGACAGGGTTTGGCTACACCTTC. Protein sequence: CASSPTGFGYTF.

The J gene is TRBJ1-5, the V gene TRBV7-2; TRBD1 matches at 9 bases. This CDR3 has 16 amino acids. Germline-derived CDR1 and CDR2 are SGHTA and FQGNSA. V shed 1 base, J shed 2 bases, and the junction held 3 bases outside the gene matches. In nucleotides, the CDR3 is TGTGCCAGCAGCTTAGGACAGGGGGGGCGCAATCAGCCCCAGCATTTT. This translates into CASSLGQGGRNQPQHF.

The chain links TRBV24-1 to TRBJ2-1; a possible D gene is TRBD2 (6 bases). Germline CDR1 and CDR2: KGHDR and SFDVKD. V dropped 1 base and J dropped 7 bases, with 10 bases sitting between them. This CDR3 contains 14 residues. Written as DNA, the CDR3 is TGTGCCACCAGTGATTTCGCTCGGGGGAATGAGCAGTTCTTC. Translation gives CATSDFARGNEQFF.

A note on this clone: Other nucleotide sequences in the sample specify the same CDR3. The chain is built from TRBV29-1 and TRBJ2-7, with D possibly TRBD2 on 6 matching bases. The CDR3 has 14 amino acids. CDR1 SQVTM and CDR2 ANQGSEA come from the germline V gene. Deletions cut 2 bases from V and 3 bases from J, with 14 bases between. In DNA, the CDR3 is TGCAGCGTTGAATATGCGGGACCACACTACGAGCAGTACTTC. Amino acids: CSVEYAGPHYEQYF.

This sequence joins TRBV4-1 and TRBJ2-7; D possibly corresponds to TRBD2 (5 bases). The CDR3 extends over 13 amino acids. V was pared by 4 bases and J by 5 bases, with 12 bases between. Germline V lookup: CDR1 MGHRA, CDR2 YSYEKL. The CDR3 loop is CASSLRLGDEQYF. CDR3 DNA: TGCGCCAGCAGCCTAAGATTGGGAGACGAGCAGTACTTC.

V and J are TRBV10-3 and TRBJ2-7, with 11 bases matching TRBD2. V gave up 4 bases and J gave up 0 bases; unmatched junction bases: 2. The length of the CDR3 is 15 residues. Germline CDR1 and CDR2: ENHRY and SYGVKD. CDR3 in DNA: TGTGCCATCAGTGGTACTAGCGGGGGCTCCTACGAGCAGTACTTC. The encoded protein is CAISGTSGGSYEQYF.

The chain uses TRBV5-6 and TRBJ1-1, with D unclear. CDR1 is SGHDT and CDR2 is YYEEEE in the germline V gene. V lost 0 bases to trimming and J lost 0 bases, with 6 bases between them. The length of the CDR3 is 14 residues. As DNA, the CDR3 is TGTGCCAGCAGCTTGGGCCGGTTGAACACTGAAGCTTTCTTT. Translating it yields CASSLGRLNTEAFF.

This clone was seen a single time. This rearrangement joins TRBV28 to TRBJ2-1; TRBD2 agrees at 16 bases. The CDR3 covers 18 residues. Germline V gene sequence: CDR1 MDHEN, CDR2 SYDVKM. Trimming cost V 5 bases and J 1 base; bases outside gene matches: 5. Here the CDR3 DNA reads TGTGCCAGCAGTGATGGGACTAGCGGGAGGGGGTCCTACAATGAGCAGTTCTTC. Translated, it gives CASSDGTSGRGSYNEQFF.

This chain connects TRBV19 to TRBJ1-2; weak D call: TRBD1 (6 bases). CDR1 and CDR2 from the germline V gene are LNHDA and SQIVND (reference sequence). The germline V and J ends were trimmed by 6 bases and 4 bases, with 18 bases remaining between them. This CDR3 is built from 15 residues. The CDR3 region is CASSSQQGGGYGYTF. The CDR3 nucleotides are TGTGCCAGTAGCAGTCAGCAGGGAGGGGGCTATGGCTACACCTTC.

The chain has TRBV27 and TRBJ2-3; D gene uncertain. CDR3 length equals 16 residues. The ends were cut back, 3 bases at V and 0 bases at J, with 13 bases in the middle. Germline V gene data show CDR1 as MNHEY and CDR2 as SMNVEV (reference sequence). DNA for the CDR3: TGTGCCAGCAGTTTGTTAGTCGTCGCTAGCACAGATACGCAGTATTTT. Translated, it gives CASSLLVVASTDTQYF.

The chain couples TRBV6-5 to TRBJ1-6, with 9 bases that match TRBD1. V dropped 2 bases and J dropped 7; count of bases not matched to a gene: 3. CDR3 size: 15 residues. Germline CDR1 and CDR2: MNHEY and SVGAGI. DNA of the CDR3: TGTGCCAGCAGTTACCAACAGGGGGCGAATTCACCCCTCCACTTT. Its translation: CASSYQQGANSPLHF.